A single sample gave rise to the 23 T cell receptor beta chains below, sequenced in a study of T cell responses to AZD1222 COVID-19 vaccine. Profiled with immunoSEQ multiplex PCR; TCRdb holds only in-frame clones, not every one. The data contain approximately 180,000 clones, about 85% of them singletons. This specimen consisted of peripheral blood, obtained on day 0 of AZD1222 vaccination. These receptor sequences come from an adult in good health.

CDR3 sequence: CASSSSSGLMNTEAFF. For the CDR3, the DNA is TGTGCCAGCAGCTCTTCCTCCGGGCTCATGAACACTGAAGCTTTCTTT. This chain links TRBV7-8 with TRBJ1-1; no reliable D call. Germline V gene sequence: CDR1 SGHVS, CDR2 FQNEAQ. The germline V and J ends were trimmed by 4 bases and 0 bases, with 15 bases remaining between them. The CDR3 length is 16 residues.

In this sample, this clone turned up a few times. The rearrangement links TRBV7-6 to TRBJ2-1; D is tentatively TRBD1 or TRBD2 (5 bases each). V lost 5 bases and J lost 5, with 13 bases in between. This CDR3 is 14 amino acids long. The germline V gene encodes CDR1 SGHVS and CDR2 FNYEAQ. CDR3 DNA sequence: TGTGCCAGCAGCCCAACGGGGCGGGACAATGAGCAGTTCTTC. Residues: CASSPTGRDNEQFF. Combining the CDR3 with reference TRBV7-6 and TRBJ2-1 gives the whole variable domain GAGVSQSPRYKVTKRGQDVALRCDPISGHVSLYWYRQALGQGPEFLTYFNYEAQQDKSGLPNDRFSAERPEGSISTLTIQRTEQRDSAMYRCASSPTGRDNEQFFGPGTRLTVL.

J is TRBJ1-2 and V is TRBV6-5; D remains unclear. The CDR3 is made up of 14 amino acids. Germline CDR1 and CDR2: MNHEY and SVGAGI. Trimming pared 6 bases from V and 3 bases from J, leaving 14 bases between. The CDR3 region has the DNA TGTGCCAGCAGCCCCGCGGGCCGGGACTATGGCTACACCTTC. Translated, it gives CASSPAGRDYGYTF.

The chain has TRBV3-1 (or the pseudogene TRBV3-2) and TRBJ2-5; 11 nucleotides line up with TRBD2. There are 17 residues in the CDR3. V shed 1 base, J shed 6 bases, and the junction held 10 bases outside the gene matches. The germline V gene encodes CDR1 LGHDT and CDR2 YNNKEL (reference sequence). As DNA, the CDR3 is TGTGCCAGCAGCCAAGGTTTAGCGGGAGGGCGGTCGCAGACCCAGTACTTC. Amino acid sequence: CASSQGLAGGRSQTQYF.

This chain joins TRBV9 and TRBJ2-7, with D possibly TRBD1 on 6 matching bases. Germline V gene sequence: CDR1 SGDLS, CDR2 YYNGEE. CDR3 length: 13 residues. The germline V and J ends were trimmed by 3 bases and 10 bases, with 17 bases remaining between them. The CDR3 sequence is CASSALGGEPQYF. For the CDR3, the DNA is TGTGCCAGCAGCGCCCTAGGGGGAGAACCTCAGTACTTC.

The V gene is TRBV19, the J gene TRBJ1-1, with D perhaps TRBD1 (5 bases). Deletions cut 3 bases from V and 11 bases from J, with 13 bases between. Germline V gene data show CDR1 as LNHDA and CDR2 as SQIVND (reference sequence). This CDR3 contains 12 residues. This chain's CDR3 is CASSIGGTVAFF. CDR3 coding DNA: TGTGCCAGTAGTATCGGAGGGACGGTTGCTTTCTTT.

CDR3 DNA sequence: TGTGCCAGCAGCCGGGGGTTTAGTGAAAAACTGTTTTTT. It yields the protein CASSRGFSEKLFF. The V call is TRBV5-6, the J call TRBJ1-4; TRBD1 might be the D (5 bases). CDR1 and CDR2 (germline): SGHDT, YYEEEE. CDR3 size: 13 residues. V was cut by 4 bases and J by 7 bases, with 11 bases left in between. The whole variable domain, filled in from reference TRBV5-6 and TRBJ1-4, reads DAGVTQSPTHLIKTRGQQVTLRCSPKSGHDTVSWYQQALGQGPQFIFQYYEEEERQRGNFPDRFSGHQFPNYSSELNVNALLLGDSALYLCASSRGFSEKLFFGSGTQLSVL.

The V call is TRBV11-3, the J call TRBJ2-3, with D unresolved. V was trimmed by 8 bases and J by 5 bases, leaving 17 bases between them. The CDR3 loop spans 14 amino acids. CDR1 is SGHNT and CDR2 is YENEEA in the germline V gene. DNA for the CDR3: TGTGCCAGCTCATTAGGACCCTCCCGAGATACGCAGTATTTT. Translating gives CASSLGPSRDTQYF.

The chain carries TRBV28 and TRBJ1-4; perhaps TRBD1 as D (6 bases). V lost 4 bases and J 5 bases, leaving 23 bases between the germline ends. The CDR3 length is 18 residues. The V gene's germline CDR1 is MDHEN and CDR2 SYDVKM. The CDR3 reads CASSSPSRARRGNEKLFF. The CDR3 nucleotides read TGTGCCAGCAGTTCGCCCAGTCGGGCCCGGAGGGGGAATGAAAAACTGTTTTTT.

The rearrangement links TRBV30 to TRBJ1-3; D is ambiguous. V lost 1 base, J lost 1 base, and 5 bases lay in between. The CDR3 is 13 residues long. Per the germline V gene, CDR1 is GTSNPN and CDR2 is SVGIG (reference sequence). CDR3 residues: CAWSGGSGNTIYF. The CDR3 DNA reads TGTGCCTGGAGTGGAGGTTCTGGAAACACCATATATTTT.

This chain connects TRBV30 to TRBJ1-5, with D tentatively TRBD1 (6 bases). The CDR3 loop spans 14 amino acids. The ends were cut back, 1 base at V and 6 bases at J, with 13 bases in the middle. Germline V lookup: CDR1 GTSNPN, CDR2 SVGIG (reference sequence). The CDR3 loop reads CAWSGQGMGQPQHF. The CDR3 DNA sequence: TGTGCCTGGAGTGGGCAGGGGATGGGTCAGCCCCAGCATTTT.

This chain joins TRBV13 and TRBJ2-5, with TRBD2 matching 11 bases. Germline trimming cut 4 bases from V and 5 bases from J; bases unmatched to any gene: 6. The CDR3 consists of 15 residues. Germline CDR1 reads PRHDT; CDR2 reads FYEKMQ (reference sequence). In DNA form, the CDR3 reads TGTGCCAGCAGCTCCGGGACTAGCGGCTATGAGACCCAGTACTTC. It encodes CASSSGTSGYETQYF.

The chain links TRBV7-9 to TRBJ2-7; tentative D call: TRBD2 (5 bases). The CDR3 is made up of 12 amino acids. CDR1 SEHNR and CDR2 FQNEAQ come from the germline V gene (reference sequence). V was clipped by 3 bases and J by 2 bases, with 5 bases between them. DNA for the CDR3: TGTGCCAGCAGCTTGGGAGCCTACGAGCAGTACTTC. This encodes CASSLGAYEQYF.

This chain joins TRBV24-1 and TRBJ2-5; D ambiguous. Germline-derived CDR1 and CDR2 are KGHDR and SFDVKD. The CDR3 contains 16 residues. V dropped 0 bases and J dropped 5 bases, with 15 bases sitting between them. The CDR3 DNA sequence: TGTGCCACCAGTGATTTGCATTTTGAAAGGTTGGAGACCCAGTACTTC. This sequence encodes CATSDLHFERLETQYF.

This chain links TRBV7-9 with TRBJ2-3; the D gene is possibly TRBD1 (5 bases). Germline CDR1 reads SEHNR; CDR2 reads FQNEAQ (reference sequence). Trimming took off 4 bases at V and 2 bases at J, with 16 bases between the two ends. The length of the CDR3 is 16 residues. The CDR3 nucleotides read TGTGCCAGCAGCTCAGGGTTAGACAGACTCACAGATACGCAGTATTTT. This gives the protein CASSSGLDRLTDTQYF.

The V and J genes are TRBV4-2 and TRBJ2-2, with no clear D. The CDR3 runs to 17 residues. Germline assignment: CDR1 LGHNA and CDR2 YNFKEQ. Trimming removed 4 bases from V and 6 bases from J, with 21 bases in between. The CDR3 DNA follows: TGTGCCAGCAGCCCCCACGCTAATCAGGTTAGGGCCGGGGAGCTGTTTTTT. Translating gives CASSPHANQVRAGELFF.

This rearrangement joins TRBV7-9 to TRBJ1-2, with D possibly being TRBD1 (5 bases). CDR1 is SEHNR and CDR2 is FQNEAQ in the germline V gene (reference sequence). V lost 4 bases and J lost 7, with 25 bases in between. This CDR3 comprises 17 residues. CDR3 loop: CASSSEVNGARWRGYTF. The CDR3 DNA sequence: TGTGCCAGCAGCTCCGAGGTGAACGGGGCGCGATGGCGTGGCTACACCTTC.

This rearrangement joins TRBV2 to TRBJ1-1; D is uncertain. The CDR3 covers 15 residues. Per germline, CDR1 SNHLY and CDR2 FYNNEI. The V end lost 4 bases, the J end lost 1 base, and 13 bases lay between the germline ends. CDR3 coding DNA: TGTGCCAGCAGTGCCCAAATTACATCGAACACTGAAGCTTTCTTT. Protein product: CASSAQITSNTEAFF.

The J gene is TRBJ1-1, the V gene TRBV19; TRBD1 matches at 9 bases. The CDR3 is made up of 16 amino acids. V lost 7 bases and J lost 0; bases outside the gene matches: 9. Germline V CDR1 and CDR2: LNHDA, SQIVND (reference sequence). The CDR3 coding sequence is TGTGCCAGTAAGGTGGACAGGGGCGCTTTGAACACTGAAGCTTTCTTT. Encoded protein: CASKVDRGALNTEAFF.

V gene TRBV11-2 combines with J gene TRBJ2-3, with D uncertain. Germline lookup yields CDR1 SGHAT and CDR2 FQNNGV. This CDR3 contains 16 residues. Trimming removed 1 base from V and 1 base from J, with 12 bases in between. The CDR3 spells CASSLGPPTGTDTQYF. The CDR3, as DNA: TGTGCCAGCAGCTTAGGACCTCCCACGGGCACAGATACGCAGTATTTT.

This sequence joins TRBV18 and TRBJ2-1, with D uncertain. CDR3 length: 12 amino acids. Germline V gene lookup returns CDR1 KGHSH and CDR2 LQKENI. V was shortened by 3 bases and J by 3 bases, with 3 bases between the two germline ends. The CDR3 DNA follows: TGTGCCAGCTCACCTCTCTACAATGAGCAGTTCTTC. Its translation is CASSPLYNEQFF. The full variable domain, with the rest looked up from reference TRBV18 and TRBJ2-1, is NAGVMQNPRHLVRRRGQEARLRCSPMKGHSHVYWYRQLPEEGLKFMVYLQKENIIDESGMPKERFSAEFPKEGPSILRIQQVVRGDSAAYFCASSPLYNEQFFGPGTRLTVL.

Only one count was recorded for this clone. One junction end disagrees with the germline gene, perhaps due to a read error. The rearrangement joins TRBV5-1 to TRBJ1-2, with D possibly matching TRBD1 (6 bases). Germline V CDR1 and CDR2: SGHRS, YFSETQ. The length of the CDR3 is 12 residues. The DNA of the CDR3 is TGCGCCAGCAGCTTGGATGTGGACAGATACGAATTC. Protein: CASSLDVDRYEF.

The chain has TRBV19 and TRBJ2-1; TRBD2 agrees at 11 bases. There are 17 residues in the CDR3. Germline-derived CDR1 and CDR2 are LNHDA and SQIVND (reference sequence). The ends lost 5 bases at V and 5 bases at J; junction bases unmatched: 11. CDR3 in amino acids: CASSVVSGRARNNEQFF. CDR3 coding DNA: TGTGCCAGTAGTGTGGTTAGCGGGAGGGCTAGGAACAATGAGCAGTTCTTC. The full variable domain, rest sourced from reference TRBV19 and TRBJ2-1, is DGGITQSPKYLFRKEGQNVTLSCEQNLNHDAMYWYRQDPGQGLRLIYYSQIVNDFQKGDIAEGYSVSREKKESFPLTVTSAQKNPTAFYLCASSVVSGRARNNEQFFGPGTRLTVL.